The next 27 T cell receptor beta chains were all read from a single sample in a study of OX40 agonist ivuxolimab in advanced cancers. Measured with immunoSEQ multiplex PCR; TCRdb has only the in-frame clones, and not every one. The sample comprises about 69,000 clones, 90% to 95% of which are singletons, and 5.9% rests with the top ten. Sequencing used CD4+ or CD8+ T cells sorted from blood, obtained in a trial of the OX40 agonist ivuxolimab. The origin of the receptors is an adult with an advanced solid tumor such as melanoma, head and neck, liver or kidney cancer.

This chain uses TRBV11-2 with TRBJ1-5; D is possibly TRBD1 (6 bases). Deletions cut 2 bases from V and 0 bases from J, with 11 bases between. The CDR3 runs 16 residues. Looked up from germline, CDR1 is SGHAT and CDR2 is FQNNGV. This chain's CDR3 is CASSLLGGLSNQPQHF. The CDR3 bases are TGTGCCAGCAGCTTACTGGGGGGGCTTAGCAATCAGCCCCAGCATTTT.

This clone was detected once. The J gene is TRBJ1-1, the V gene TRBV2; D call uncertain. This CDR3 region has 14 residues. The V gene's germline CDR1 is SNHLY and CDR2 FYNNEI. V shed 3 bases and J shed 4 bases, with 12 bases lying between them. CDR3 region: CASSEIDWSTEAFF. CDR3 DNA: TGTGCCAGCAGTGAGATCGATTGGAGCACTGAAGCTTTCTTT.

This clone has a handful of counts. The V gene is TRBV7-9, the J gene TRBJ2-7; D is unresolved. The V and J ends lost 4 bases and 6 bases respectively, with 7 bases between them. Germline V lookup: CDR1 SEHNR, CDR2 FQNEAQ (reference sequence). The CDR3 is 11 residues long. The DNA of the CDR3 is TGTGCCAGCAGCTATGGGGTCGAGCAGTACTTC. It encodes CASSYGVEQYF.

This chain uses TRBV9 with TRBJ2-7, with D perhaps matching TRBD1 or TRBD2 (7 bases each). The V gene lost 4 bases and the J gene lost 2 bases, with 10 bases spanning the gap. The CDR3 sequence is 13 residues long. CDR1 and CDR2 (germline): SGDLS, YYNGEE. The CDR3 is CASSQGGPYEQYF. The DNA for the CDR3 is TGTGCCAGCAGCCAGGGGGGGCCCTACGAGCAGTACTTC.

The chain recombines TRBV19 with TRBJ2-7; no definite D call. The germline gives CDR1 LNHDA, CDR2 SQIVND (reference sequence). The CDR3 is made up of 14 amino acids. V was pared by 1 base and J by 1 base, with 8 bases between. CDR3 DNA sequence: TGTGCCAGTAGTATAGCAGGACCGTCCTACGAGCAGTACTTC. The encoded protein is CASSIAGPSYEQYF.

The gene calls are TRBV14 and TRBJ2-2; weak D call: TRBD2 (6 bases). From germline, CDR1 is SGHDN and CDR2 FVKESK. With 0 bases removed from V and 0 bases from J, the gap between germline ends came to 11 bases. The CDR3 loop spans 17 amino acids. In DNA, the CDR3 is TGTGCCAGCAGCCAAGATCTGTGGACTACGAACACCGGGGAGCTGTTTTTT. Protein: CASSQDLWTTNTGELFF.

The chain joins TRBV4-1 to TRBJ2-3, with D perhaps TRBD2 (7 bases). Per germline, CDR1 MGHRA and CDR2 YSYEKL. The CDR3 spans 16 residues. Between the trimmed V and J ends, which lost 4 bases and 0 bases, there was a span of 14 bases. In DNA, the CDR3 is TGCGCCAGCAGCCCGGGGGGACAAGCAAGCACAGATACGCAGTATTTT. It is translated as CASSPGGQASTDTQYF.

V is TRBV11-2 and J is TRBJ1-3; D uncertain. Trimming shortened V by 3 bases and J by 0 bases, and 12 bases separated the two germline ends. The CDR3 length is 16 residues. Per germline, CDR1 SGHAT and CDR2 FQNNGV. DNA for the CDR3: TGTGCCAGCAGCTTGGGGTATGGACTCTCTGGAAACACCATATATTTT. This translates into CASSLGYGLSGNTIYF.

The gene calls are TRBV6-5 and TRBJ2-5; the D gene could be TRBD1 or TRBD2 (5 bases each). The CDR3 totals 15 residues. Germline V gene lookup returns CDR1 MNHEY and CDR2 SVGAGI. V gave up 2 bases and J gave up 0 bases, with 10 bases separating them. The CDR3 region is CASSYAGADQETQYF. The CDR3 DNA reads as TGTGCCAGCAGTTACGCCGGGGCAGACCAAGAGACCCAGTACTTC.

The rearrangement uses TRBV19 and TRBJ2-1, with TRBD2 identical over 7 bases. Germline V lookup: CDR1 LNHDA, CDR2 SQIVND (reference sequence). Trimming at V came to 1 base and at J to 12 bases, leaving 9 bases not matched to a gene. The CDR3 is 14 amino acids. The CDR3 sequence is CASSIAGSGLGQFF. The CDR3, as DNA: TGTGCCAGTAGTATAGCTGGTAGCGGGTTGGGGCAGTTCTTC.

The chain carries TRBV11-1 and TRBJ2-7, with 10 positions matching TRBD2. This CDR3 is built from 16 residues. With 5 bases clipped from V and 1 base from J, the junction kept 8 bases outside the gene matches. In germline, CDR1 is SGHAT, CDR2 FQDESV (reference sequence). In nucleotides, the CDR3 is TGTGCCAGCAGCCCTGCTAGCGGGGGTTTTTCCTACGAGCAGTACTTC. Translating it yields CASSPASGGFSYEQYF.

This sequence joins TRBV13 and TRBJ2-2; D is undetermined. The germline V gene encodes CDR1 PRHDT and CDR2 FYEKMQ (reference sequence). CDR3 length: 15 residues. V dropped 4 bases and J dropped 0 bases, with 9 bases sitting between them. CDR3 in DNA: TGTGCCAGCAGCTCAGATTGGACGAACACCGGGGAGCTGTTTTTT. This gives the protein CASSSDWTNTGELFF. The whole variable domain, filled in from reference TRBV13 and TRBJ2-2, reads AAGVIQSPRHLIKEKRETATLKCYPIPRHDTVYWYQQGPGQDPQFLISFYEKMQSDKGSIPDRFSAQQFSDYHSELNMSSLELGDSALYFCASSSDWTNTGELFFGEGSRLTVL.

This clone has only one observation. The junction departs from germline at one end; a sequencing error may be responsible. The J gene is TRBJ2-7, the V gene TRBV27; D not resolved. From germline, CDR1 is MNHEY and CDR2 SMNVEV (reference sequence). The CDR3 spans 14 residues. This chain's CDR3 is CASSLSTPPREQYF. CDR3 nucleotide sequence: TGTGCCAGCAGTCTATCGACACCACCCCGGGAGCAGTACTTC.

The chain uses TRBV7-9 and TRBJ2-5; D gene unclear. The V end was cut by 3 bases, the J end by 0 bases, with 5 bases between. This CDR3 is 13 amino acids long. Germline V gene lookup returns CDR1 SEHNR and CDR2 FQNEAQ (reference sequence). The CDR3, as DNA: TGTGCCAGCAGCTTGGGGTACCAAGAGACCCAGTACTTC. Translating it yields CASSLGYQETQYF.

This chain connects TRBV5-6 to TRBJ2-7; TRBD1 might be the D (6 bases). The CDR3 is 12 residues long. The germline V gene has CDR1 SGHDT and CDR2 YYEEEE. V was shortened by 0 bases and J by 7 bases, with 8 bases between the two germline ends. CDR3 protein: CASSLVRGEQYF. For the CDR3, the DNA is TGTGCCAGCAGCTTGGTGAGGGGGGAGCAGTACTTC.

CDR3 protein: CASSLDPSYEQYF. The DNA of the CDR3 is TGTGCCAGCAGCTTGGACCCCTCCTACGAGCAGTACTTC. The genes are TRBV5-4 and TRBJ2-7; no definite D call. Germline V CDR1 and CDR2: SGHNT, YYREEE (reference sequence). CDR3 size: 13 residues. The germline V and J ends were trimmed by 0 bases and 0 bases, with 4 bases remaining between them.

The chain links TRBV6-5 to TRBJ1-1; D call uncertain. The germline gives CDR1 MNHEY, CDR2 SVGAGI. V was pared by 10 bases and J by 10 bases, with 16 bases between. The CDR3 contains 11 residues. CDR3 sequence: CAILTGIGAFF. The CDR3, as DNA: TGTGCCATCTTGACGGGGATCGGAGCTTTCTTT.

The chain recombines TRBV15 with TRBJ1-2; D is ambiguous. From germline, CDR1 is LNHNV and CDR2 YYDKDF (reference sequence). Deletions cut 3 bases from V and 6 bases from J, with 20 bases between. The CDR3 is made up of 16 amino acids. The CDR3 sequence: CATSSPRSRREDGYTF. For the CDR3, the DNA is TGTGCCACCAGCAGCCCAAGGTCAAGGCGAGAGGATGGCTACACCTTC.

The chain has TRBV27 and TRBJ1-4; D is unclear. The CDR3 covers 13 residues. Germline V gives CDR1 MNHEY, CDR2 SMNVEV (reference sequence). Trimming took 4 bases from V and 8 from J, leaving 11 bases between them. CDR3 sequence (DNA): TGTGCCAGCAGTTATACTACCGGGGAAAAACTGTTTTTT. This sequence encodes CASSYTTGEKLFF.

The chain recombines TRBV6-5 with TRBJ2-1; 9 bases align to TRBD2. Germline CDR1 and CDR2: MNHEY and SVGAGI. Trimming removed 5 bases from V and 2 bases from J; junction bases left unmatched: 4. The CDR3 is 15 amino acids. The CDR3 spells CASSPSGEAYNEQFF. CDR3 sequence (DNA): TGTGCCAGCAGTCCTAGCGGGGAAGCCTACAATGAGCAGTTCTTC.

The chain links TRBV15 to TRBJ2-2, with TRBD1 matching over 7 bases. The CDR3 length is 16 residues. The germline V gene encodes CDR1 LNHNV and CDR2 YYDKDF (reference sequence). V trimming: 1 base; J trimming: 4 bases; junction bases outside the gene matches: 6. In nucleotides, the CDR3 is TGTGCCACCAGCAGAGGACAGGGTCGAGGCACCGGGGAGCTGTTTTTT. It encodes CATSRGQGRGTGELFF.

The J gene is TRBJ2-1, the V gene TRBV27, with TRBD1 as a possible D gene (5 bases). This CDR3 region has 13 residues. Trimming stripped 3 bases from V and 7 bases from J, with 10 bases between. Germline CDR1 reads MNHEY; CDR2 reads SMNVEV (reference sequence). The CDR3 region has the DNA TGTGCCAGCAGTTTGGAAGGGGCTAATGAGCAGTTCTTC. Translation gives CASSLEGANEQFF.

V gene TRBV27 combines with J gene TRBJ2-7, with no clear D. Germline values: CDR1 MNHEY, CDR2 SMNVEV (reference sequence). Deletions cut 0 bases from V and 4 bases from J, with 13 bases between. The CDR3 contains 15 residues. The CDR3 region has the DNA TGTGCCAGCAGTTTATCTTGGGCGTCTGGGTACGAGCAGTACTTC. Protein: CASSLSWASGYEQYF.

The chain joins TRBV7-6 to TRBJ2-1, with D perhaps TRBD2 (5 bases). Trimming removed 1 base at V and 7 bases at J, with 17 bases between. This CDR3 is 16 amino acids long. Per the germline V gene, CDR1 is SGHVS and CDR2 is FNYEAQ. The DNA for the CDR3 is TGTGCCAGCAGCTTAGAGTTGTTGGCCCGGAGGAATGAGCAGTTCTTC. This encodes CASSLELLARRNEQFF.

V usage is TRBV27 and J usage is TRBJ2-5; tentative D call: TRBD2 (6 bases). Germline V lookup: CDR1 MNHEY, CDR2 SMNVEV (reference sequence). CDR3 length: 15 residues. V was pared by 5 bases and J by 2 bases, with 15 bases between. This CDR3 is CASSPGSGIQETQYF. In DNA form, the CDR3 reads TGTGCCAGCAGTCCCGGGAGCGGCATACAAGAGACCCAGTACTTC.

The genes are TRBV5-1 and TRBJ1-2, with 10 bases matching TRBD1. V gave up 8 bases and J gave up 4 bases; unmatched junction bases: 11. CDR3 length: 15 amino acids. Germline V gives CDR1 SGHRS, CDR2 YFSETQ. The CDR3 reads CASTEGDRGSYGYTF. For the CDR3, the DNA is TGCGCCAGTACGGAGGGGGACAGGGGCAGCTATGGCTACACCTTC.

The genes are TRBV7-9 and TRBJ1-1; TRBD1 might be the D (5 bases). CDR3 length: 15 amino acids. V was pared by 5 bases and J by 6 bases, with 19 bases between. Germline V gene sequence: CDR1 SEHNR, CDR2 FQNEAQ (reference sequence). The CDR3, as DNA: TGTGCCAGCAGCCCCTCGGTCAGGGCCATGGCTGAAGCTTTCTTT. This encodes CASSPSVRAMAEAFF.